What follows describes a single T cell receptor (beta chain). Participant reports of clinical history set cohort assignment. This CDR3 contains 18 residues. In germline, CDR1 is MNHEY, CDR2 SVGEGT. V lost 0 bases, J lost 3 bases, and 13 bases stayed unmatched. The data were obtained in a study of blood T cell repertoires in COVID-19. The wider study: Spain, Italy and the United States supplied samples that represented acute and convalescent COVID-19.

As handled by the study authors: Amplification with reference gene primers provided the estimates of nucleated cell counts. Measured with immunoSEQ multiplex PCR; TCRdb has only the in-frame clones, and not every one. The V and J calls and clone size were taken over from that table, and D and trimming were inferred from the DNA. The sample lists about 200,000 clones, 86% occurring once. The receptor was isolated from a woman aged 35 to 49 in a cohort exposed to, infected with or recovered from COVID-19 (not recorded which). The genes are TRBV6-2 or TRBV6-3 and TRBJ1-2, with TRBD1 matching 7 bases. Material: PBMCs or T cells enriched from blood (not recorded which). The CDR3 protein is CASSYSNNRGKLDYGYTF. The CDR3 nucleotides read TGTGCCAGCAGTTACTCGAATAACAGGGGCAAGTTGGACTATGGCTACACCTTC.